The 29 T cell receptor beta chains below come from one sample, sequenced in a study of cytomegalovirus exposure and HLA in healthy donors. TCRdb keeps only in-frame clones here, not all; method: immunoSEQ multiplex PCR. This sample yields roughly 140,000 clones, of which more than 75% are seen a single time; 8.7% belongs to the top ten. Material: PBMCs. These receptors originate from a young man in good health and CMV-seropositive.

This rearrangement joins TRBV29-1 to TRBJ2-3; 12 bases fit TRBD2. J lost 3 bases, V lost 6 bases, and 4 bases had no gene match. The CDR3 has 14 residues. From germline, CDR1 is SQVTM and CDR2 ANQGSEA. The CDR3 DNA reads TGCAGCGTGCTGACTAGCGGGGGTACAGATACGCAGTATTTT. Translation: CSVLTSGGTDTQYF.

V gene TRBV9 combines with J gene TRBJ1-1; 7 positions agree with TRBD1. CDR3 length: 15 residues. Germline V lookup: CDR1 SGDLS, CDR2 YYNGEE. The trim removed 7 bases at V and 0 bases at J, leaving 9 bases unmatched. The CDR3 reads CASGKGGTVNTEAFF. The CDR3 DNA follows: TGTGCCAGCGGTAAGGGTGGGACAGTGAACACTGAAGCTTTCTTT.

V and J are TRBV18 and TRBJ1-2, with 8 bases lining up with TRBD1. CDR1 is KGHSH, CDR2 LQKENI, per germline. The CDR3 is 14 residues long. Trimming at V came to 9 bases and at J to 2 bases, leaving 8 bases not matched to a gene. The CDR3 DNA sequence: TGTGCCAGTTTCCCACAGGGGGAGAACTATGGCTACACCTTC. Amino acids: CASFPQGENYGYTF.

The chain combines TRBV5-6 with TRBJ1-3, with 11 bases matching TRBD1. Germline V gene lookup returns CDR1 SGHDT and CDR2 YYEEEE. J gave up 3 bases and V 3 bases, and 8 bases lay outside the gene matches. This CDR3 has 17 residues. The CDR3 spells CASSSKRTGGFGNTIYF. The CDR3 DNA follows: TGTGCCAGCAGCTCCAAACGGACAGGGGGCTTTGGAAACACCATATATTTT.

The CDR3 region is CATSPGQMDTGELFF. The DNA of the CDR3 is TGTGCCACCAGCCCGGGACAGATGGACACCGGGGAGCTGTTTTTT. The chain links TRBV15 to TRBJ2-2; 7 bases are a match to TRBD1. This CDR3 has 15 residues. Germline CDR1 and CDR2: LNHNV and YYDKDF (reference sequence). Trimming removed 5 bases from V and 3 bases from J; junction bases left unmatched: 6.

This chain connects TRBV6-1 to TRBJ2-2; 9 bases fit TRBD1. The CDR3 contains 14 residues. V lost 6 bases to trimming and J lost 1 base; unmatched junction nucleotides: 0. CDR1 and CDR2 from the germline V gene are MNHNS and SASEGT. In nucleotides, the CDR3 is TGTGCCAGCAGGGGACAGGGGAACACCGGGGAGCTGTTTTTT. It encodes CASRGQGNTGELFF.

The chain recombines TRBV6-5 with TRBJ2-2, with D maybe TRBD2 (5 bases). The ends were cut back, 5 bases at V and 10 bases at J, with 17 bases in the middle. The germline V gene encodes CDR1 MNHEY and CDR2 SVGAGI. The CDR3 runs to 14 residues. CDR3 residues: CASSARGRSEELFF. The CDR3 nucleotides read TGTGCCAGCAGTGCCCGGGGTAGATCAGAGGAGCTGTTTTTT.

The chain recombines TRBV6-1 with TRBJ2-2; 7 nucleotides agree with TRBD1. There are 14 residues in the CDR3. Germline CDR1 is MNHNS and CDR2 is SASEGT. The V gene end was trimmed by 2 bases and the J gene end by 7 bases; junction bases not matched to a gene: 4. Here the CDR3 DNA reads TGTGCCAGCAGTGAACAGGGGGAAGTCGGGGAGCTGTTTTTT. Amino acid sequence: CASSEQGEVGELFF.

Note on this clone: A much larger clone differs by one base, so this may be a read error. The rearrangement joins TRBV7-9 to TRBJ2-1; D is possibly TRBD2 (6 bases). The ends were cut back, 1 base at V and 9 bases at J, with 7 bases in the middle. The CDR3 extends over 12 amino acids. CDR1 is SEHNR and CDR2 is FQNEAQ in the germline V gene (reference sequence). As DNA, the CDR3 is TGTGCCAGCAGCTTAGGGGGAGGTGAGCAGTTCTTC. This gives the protein CASSLGGGEQFF.

V is TRBV7-3 and J is TRBJ2-1, with a tentative D call TRBD2 (6 bases). The CDR3 consists of 13 residues. Germline V gene lookup returns CDR1 SGHTA and CDR2 FQGTGA. V was clipped by 5 bases and J by 9 bases, with 14 bases between them. CDR3 amino acids: CASSPGRDSEQFF. CDR3 in DNA: TGTGCCAGCAGCCCCGGGCGGGATAGTGAGCAGTTCTTC.

The gene calls are TRBV11-2 and TRBJ2-1; 9 bases agree with TRBD1. The CDR3 is 16 amino acids. V dropped 1 base and J dropped 6; count of bases not matched to a gene: 7. Germline V gene data show CDR1 as SGHAT and CDR2 as FQNNGV. DNA for the CDR3: TGTGCCAGCAGCTTAGTACTGGGACAGGGTGGCAATGAGCAGTTCTTC. Amino acids: CASSLVLGQGGNEQFF.

This clone was counted a few times. This chain links TRBV11-2 with TRBJ1-2, with a tentative D call TRBD1 (6 bases). This CDR3 has 13 residues. Germline V lookup: CDR1 SGHAT, CDR2 FQNNGV. V lost 4 bases to trimming and J lost 8 bases, with 14 bases between them. CDR3 amino acids: CASSYTGFRGYTF. DNA for the CDR3: TGTGCCAGCAGCTATACAGGGTTCCGCGGCTACACCTTC.

This sequence joins TRBV15 and TRBJ2-3, with no clear D. This CDR3 is built from 15 residues. Germline CDR1 is LNHNV and CDR2 is YYDKDF (reference sequence). Trimming cost V 0 bases and J 5 bases, with 12 bases left between them. The CDR3 is CATSRDSIAVDTQYF. The CDR3 bases are TGTGCCACCAGCAGAGATAGTATCGCGGTAGATACGCAGTATTTT.

The rearrangement joins TRBV19 to TRBJ2-3; 7 nucleotides match TRBD2. Germline values: CDR1 LNHDA, CDR2 SQIVND (reference sequence). This CDR3 is 14 amino acids long. The V segment lost 3 bases and the J segment 4 bases; nucleotides outside the gene matches: 4. The CDR3: CASSIQRGPDTQYF. CDR3 coding DNA: TGTGCCAGTAGTATCCAGCGGGGCCCAGATACGCAGTATTTT.

The genes are TRBV9 and TRBJ1-2; a possible D gene is TRBD1 (5 bases). Trimming removed 0 bases from V and 6 bases from J, with 18 bases in between. The CDR3 is 16 amino acids. In germline, CDR1 is SGDLS, CDR2 YYNGEE. The CDR3 DNA is TGTGCCAGCAGCGTAGGAAGTCCTTTTCAGGGAAATGGCTACACCTTC. Its protein is CASSVGSPFQGNGYTF.

The sample holds one count of this clone. The genes are TRBV2 and TRBJ2-5; D gene unclear. CDR1 is SNHLY and CDR2 is FYNNEI in the germline V gene. The CDR3 covers 12 residues. Trimming cost V 3 bases and J 4 bases, with 6 bases left between them. CDR3 coding DNA: TGTGCCAGCAGTGATCGAGGAGAGACCCAGTACTTC. Translation: CASSDRGETQYF.

V gene TRBV10-1 combines with J gene TRBJ1-1; TRBD1 might be the D (6 bases). Trimming cost V 0 bases and J 0 bases, with 14 bases left between them. The CDR3 runs to 17 residues. The V gene's germline CDR1 is WNHNN and CDR2 SYGVQD (reference sequence). This CDR3 is CASSESLRGTMNTEAFF. CDR3 bases: TGCGCCAGCAGTGAGTCGCTAAGGGGGACAATGAACACTGAAGCTTTCTTT.

V is TRBV5-1 and J is TRBJ1-1; possible D gene TRBD1, 5 bases. The CDR3 has 11 amino acids. The germline V gene has CDR1 SGHRS and CDR2 YFSETQ. The V and J ends lost 7 bases and 8 bases respectively, with 12 bases between them. The CDR3 coding sequence is TGCGCCAGCCGAACGACAGCCGAAGCTTTCTTT. The encoded protein is CASRTTAEAFF.

The genes are TRBV27 and TRBJ2-1; 8 bases match TRBD1. This CDR3 region has 14 residues. V lost 9 bases to trimming and J lost 0 bases; unmatched junction nucleotides: 4. Germline V gene lookup returns CDR1 MNHEY and CDR2 SMNVEV (reference sequence). DNA for the CDR3: TGTGCCAGTACAGGGGGAAGCTCCTACAATGAGCAGTTCTTC. The encoded protein is CASTGGSSYNEQFF.

This clone was recorded only once. The chain's CDR3 is CASSRDRGDGRPYEQYF. In DNA, the CDR3 is TGTGCCAGCAGCCGGGACAGGGGAGACGGGCGCCCATACGAGCAGTACTTC. The rearrangement uses TRBV2 and TRBJ2-7; 10 bases align to TRBD1. The CDR3 is 17 amino acids. The germline V gene has CDR1 SNHLY and CDR2 FYNNEI. The V segment lost 6 bases and the J segment 4 bases; nucleotides outside the gene matches: 15.

This clone appeared a single time. This chain connects TRBV2 to TRBJ2-3; TRBD1 matches 7 bases. Germline V lookup: CDR1 SNHLY, CDR2 FYNNEI. This CDR3 is built from 17 residues. Losses at the gene ends were 6 bases for V and 0 bases for J; bases not matched to a gene: 12. CDR3 protein: CASRSGQRPSSTDTQYF. The CDR3 DNA follows: TGTGCCAGCAGATCGGGACAGCGCCCGAGTAGCACAGATACGCAGTATTTT.

The chain combines TRBV7-9 with TRBJ2-3, with unresolved D. Germline CDR1 reads SEHNR; CDR2 reads FQNEAQ (reference sequence). Trimming took off 5 bases at V and 0 bases at J, with 3 bases between the two ends. CDR3 length: 12 amino acids. The CDR3 DNA sequence: TGTGCCAGCAGCATAAGCACAGATACGCAGTATTTT. Encoded protein: CASSISTDTQYF. Full variable domain (outside the CDR3, taken from reference TRBV7-9 and TRBJ2-3): DTGVSQNPRHKITKRGQNVTFRCDPISEHNRLYWYRQTLGQGPEFLTYFQNEAQLEKSRLLSDRFSAERPKGSFSTLEIQRTEQGDSAMYLCASSISTDTQYFGPGTRLTVL.

This sequence joins TRBV5-8 and TRBJ2-5; no reliable D call. Trimming took 0 bases from V and 7 from J, leaving 10 bases between them. Looked up from germline, CDR1 is SGHTS and CDR2 is YDEGEE. This CDR3 comprises 13 residues. CDR3 protein: CASSLVSSRTQYF. The CDR3 bases are TGTGCCAGCAGCTTGGTTAGTTCAAGGACCCAGTACTTC.

The rearrangement joins TRBV6-5 to TRBJ1-2; D is perhaps TRBD1 (6 bases). V was cut by 2 bases and J by 7 bases, with 17 bases left in between. CDR1 is MNHEY, CDR2 SVGAGI, per germline. This CDR3 has 15 residues. The CDR3, as DNA: TGTGCCAGCAGTTACGGACAGCAACTGCTCTCTGGCTACACCTTC. Translating gives CASSYGQQLLSGYTF.

This chain links TRBV11-2 with TRBJ2-7; D gene uncertain. CDR1 is SGHAT, CDR2 FQNNGV, per germline. V was shortened by 3 bases and J by 3 bases, with 12 bases between the two germline ends. CDR3 length equals 14 residues. CDR3 protein: CASSFYRDYYEQYF. The CDR3 DNA follows: TGTGCCAGCAGCTTCTACCGAGATTACTACGAGCAGTACTTC.

The chain joins TRBV27 to TRBJ1-5; 8 bases are shared with TRBD1. The CDR3 is 15 amino acids. Per germline, CDR1 MNHEY and CDR2 SMNVEV (reference sequence). V shed 6 bases, J shed 2 bases, and the junction held 6 bases outside the gene matches. The CDR3 loop reads CASRPTGGGNQPQHF. Here the CDR3 DNA reads TGTGCCAGCAGACCTACAGGGGGAGGCAATCAGCCCCAGCATTTT.

This chain uses TRBV7-9 with TRBJ1-1; no firm D call. Per germline, CDR1 SEHNR and CDR2 FQNEAQ (reference sequence). The CDR3 totals 13 residues. V lost 5 bases to trimming and J lost 1 base, with 8 bases between them. The CDR3 DNA follows: TGTGCCAGCAGCCTCACATCGAACACTGAAGCTTTCTTT. As protein: CASSLTSNTEAFF.

The chain joins TRBV6-5 to TRBJ2-5, with 7 positions matching TRBD1. Germline loops: CDR1 MNHEY, CDR2 SVGAGI. The ends lost 5 bases at V and 2 bases at J; junction bases unmatched: 5. The CDR3 contains 14 residues. Here the CDR3 DNA reads TGTGCCAGCAGTCAAGGGACAGTTCAAGAGACCCAGTACTTC. As protein: CASSQGTVQETQYF.

This clone appeared a single time. J is TRBJ2-1 and V is TRBV5-1; 11 nucleotides match TRBD2. V lost 0 bases, J lost 13 bases, and 9 bases stayed unmatched. This CDR3 region has 15 residues. Germline CDR1 SGHRS, CDR2 YFSETQ. CDR3 residues: CASSLDSGRAVGQFF. The CDR3 DNA reads TGCGCCAGCAGCTTGGATAGCGGGAGGGCCGTGGGCCAGTTCTTC.